The rows below give T cell receptor beta chains drawn from one sample of a study of regulatory T cells in long-lasting Graves disease. One entry per CDR3 protein, called by TCRdb with MiXCR from the multiplex PCR reads. The table has 680,000 or so distinct CDR3 sequences, roughly 15% seen once. This sample also appeared in a second study, on T cells in Graves' hyperthyroidism and ophthalmopathy.

Source: peripheral blood mononuclear cells (PBMCs), taken at new diagnosis, from a patient treated with antithyroid drugs. These TCRs come from a young woman with Graves disease. Both conserved end residues are trimmed from each CDR3. Fields, in order: V gene, J gene, clone size, CDR3 protein. Size is omitted from some rows. Given values are once, few, many or a class for expanded clones.

TRBV6-1	TRBJ2-5	few	ASSDWRGWEETQY
TRBV7-9	TRBJ2-5	many	ASSLSEVGETQY
TRBV6-2/TRBV6-3	TRBJ2-5	few	ASSYYSQETQY
TRBV29-1	TRBJ1-3	many	SAGPGTEGNTIY
TRBV30	TRBJ1-1	NA	AWSPALNTEAF
TRBV2	TRBJ2-5	many	ASSQGQTQETQY
TRBV20-1	TRBJ1-1	many	SAKGGDRGNTEAF
TRBV19	TRBJ2-1	NA	ASSIAPPGALGYNEQF
TRBV3-1	TRBJ1-1	NA	ASSQGRLEAF
TRBV7-9	TRBJ2-5	few	ASSSEGLAFGAETQY
TRBV3-1	TRBJ1-2	NA	ASSRPQLGADGYT
TRBV19	TRBJ1-2	few	ASSPGAGTGGYGYT
TRBV6-4	TRBJ1-2	few	ATRPAGTGRENYGYT
TRBV12-3/TRBV12-4	TRBJ2-5	many	ASSLAPGEETQY
TRBV5-4	TRBJ2-4	few	ASSSGGINIQY
TRBV3-1	TRBJ1-1	NA	ASSQVGNEAF
TRBV20-1	TRBJ2-4	few	SARVNREGLAKNIQY
TRBV25-1	TRBJ2-7	many	ASSVTAPTYEQY
TRBV28	TRBJ1-2	many	ASSYPTGTSGGYT
TRBV27	TRBJ1-5	few	ASSLRVSQPQH
TRBV12-3/TRBV12-4	TRBJ2-1	many	ASTYGQLGRRYNEQF
TRBV7-2	TRBJ2-5	many	ASSSPLLAGAGETQY
TRBV3-1	TRBJ1-5	NA	ASSQGTAQPQH
TRBV6-5	TRBJ1-3	NA	ASSYGMGSGNTIY